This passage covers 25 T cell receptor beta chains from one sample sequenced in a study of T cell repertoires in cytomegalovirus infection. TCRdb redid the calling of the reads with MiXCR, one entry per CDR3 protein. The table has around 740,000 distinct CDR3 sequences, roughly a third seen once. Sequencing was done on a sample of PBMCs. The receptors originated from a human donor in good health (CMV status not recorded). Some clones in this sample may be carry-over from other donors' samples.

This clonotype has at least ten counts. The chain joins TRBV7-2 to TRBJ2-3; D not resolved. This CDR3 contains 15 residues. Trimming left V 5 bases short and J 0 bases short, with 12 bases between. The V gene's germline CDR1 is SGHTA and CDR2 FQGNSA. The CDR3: CASSRTSASTDTQYF. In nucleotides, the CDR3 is TGTGCCAGCAGCCGAACGAGCGCCAGCACAGATACGCAGTATTTT.

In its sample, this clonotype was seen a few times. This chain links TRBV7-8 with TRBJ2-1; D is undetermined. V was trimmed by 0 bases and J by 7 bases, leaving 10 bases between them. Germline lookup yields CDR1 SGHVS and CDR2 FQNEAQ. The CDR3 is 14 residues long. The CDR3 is CASSLAHALNEQFF. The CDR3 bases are TGTGCCAGCAGCTTAGCTCACGCTTTGAATGAGCAGTTCTTC. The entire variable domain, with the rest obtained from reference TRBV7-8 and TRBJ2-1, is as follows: GAGVSQSPRYKVAKRGQDVALRCDPISGHVSLFWYQQALGQGPEFLTYFQNEAQLDKSGLPSDRFFAERPEGSVSTLKIQRTQQEDSAVYLCASSLAHALNEQFFGPGTRLTVL.

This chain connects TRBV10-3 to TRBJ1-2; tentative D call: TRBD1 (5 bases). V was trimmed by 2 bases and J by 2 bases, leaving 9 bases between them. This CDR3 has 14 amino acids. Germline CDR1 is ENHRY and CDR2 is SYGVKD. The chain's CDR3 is CAISETGQNYGYTF. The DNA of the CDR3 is TGTGCCATCAGTGAGACCGGACAAAACTATGGCTACACCTTC.

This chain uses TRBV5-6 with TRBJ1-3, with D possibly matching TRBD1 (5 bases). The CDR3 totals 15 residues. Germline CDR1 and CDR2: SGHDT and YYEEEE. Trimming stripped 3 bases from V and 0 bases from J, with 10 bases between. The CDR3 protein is CASSSGPNSGNTIYF. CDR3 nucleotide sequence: TGTGCCAGCAGCTCGGGACCGAACTCTGGAAACACCATATATTTT.

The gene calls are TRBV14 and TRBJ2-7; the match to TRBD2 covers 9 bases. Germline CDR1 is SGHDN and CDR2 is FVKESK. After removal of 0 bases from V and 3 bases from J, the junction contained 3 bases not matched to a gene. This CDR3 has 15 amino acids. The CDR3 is CASSQESSGGYEQYF. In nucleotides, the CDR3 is TGTGCCAGCAGCCAAGAGAGTAGCGGGGGCTACGAGCAGTACTTC.

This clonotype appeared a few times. The CDR3 loop reads CASSLGGPLAEQYF. CDR3 nucleotides: TGTGCCAGCAGCTTGGGAGGGCCTCTAGCCGAGCAGTACTTC. The genes are TRBV7-3 and TRBJ2-7; 7 nucleotides match TRBD2. V gave up 3 bases and J gave up 6 bases; unmatched junction bases: 8. CDR3 size: 14 residues. The germline gives CDR1 SGHTA, CDR2 FQGTGA.

The CDR3: CASRPGPHYGYTF. The CDR3 bases are TGTGCCAGCAGGCCGGGACCCCACTATGGCTACACCTTC. This chain joins TRBV28 and TRBJ1-2; tentative D call: TRBD1 (5 bases). This CDR3 has 13 residues. V lost 6 bases and J lost 3, with 11 bases in between. Germline assignment: CDR1 MDHEN and CDR2 SYDVKM.

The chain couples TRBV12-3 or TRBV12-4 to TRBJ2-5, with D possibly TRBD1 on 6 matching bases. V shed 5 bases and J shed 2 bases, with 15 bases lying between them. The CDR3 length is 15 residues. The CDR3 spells CASSKTGWRQETQYF. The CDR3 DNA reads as TGTGCCAGCAGTAAAACAGGGTGGAGGCAAGAGACCCAGTACTTC.

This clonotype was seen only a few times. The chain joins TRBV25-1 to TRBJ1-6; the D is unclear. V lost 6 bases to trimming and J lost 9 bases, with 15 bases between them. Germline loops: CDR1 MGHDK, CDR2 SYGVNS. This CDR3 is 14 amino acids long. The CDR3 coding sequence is TGTGCCAGCAGGGGCGGGCAGACAATTTCACCCCTCCACTTT. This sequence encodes CASRGGQTISPLHF.

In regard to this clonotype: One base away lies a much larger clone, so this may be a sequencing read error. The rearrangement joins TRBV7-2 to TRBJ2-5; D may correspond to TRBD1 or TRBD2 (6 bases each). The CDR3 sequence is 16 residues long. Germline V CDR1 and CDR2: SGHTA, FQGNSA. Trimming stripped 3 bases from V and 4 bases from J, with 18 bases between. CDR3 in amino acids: CASSFKGGAEVETQYF. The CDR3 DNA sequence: TGTGCCAGCAGCTTCAAGGGGGGCGCCGAGGTAGAGACCCAGTACTTC.

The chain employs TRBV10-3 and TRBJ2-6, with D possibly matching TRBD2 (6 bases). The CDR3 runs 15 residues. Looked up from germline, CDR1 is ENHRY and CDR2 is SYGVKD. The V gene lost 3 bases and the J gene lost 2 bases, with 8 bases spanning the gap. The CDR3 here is CAISEWGAGANVLTF. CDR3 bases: TGTGCCATCAGTGAATGGGGGGCTGGGGCCAACGTCCTGACTTTC.

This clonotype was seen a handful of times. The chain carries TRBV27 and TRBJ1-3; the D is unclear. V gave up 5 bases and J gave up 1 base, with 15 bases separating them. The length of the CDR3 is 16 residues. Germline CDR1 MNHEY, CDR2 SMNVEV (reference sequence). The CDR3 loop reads CASSASPTISGNTIYF. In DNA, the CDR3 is TGTGCCAGCAGTGCTTCCCCGACAATTTCTGGAAACACCATATATTTT.

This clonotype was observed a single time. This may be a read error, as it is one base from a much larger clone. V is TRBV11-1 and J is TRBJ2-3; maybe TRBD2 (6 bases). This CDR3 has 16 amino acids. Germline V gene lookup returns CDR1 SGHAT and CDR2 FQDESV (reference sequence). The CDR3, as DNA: TGTGCCAGCAGCTTAGGCGTGGCGGGGCCCACAGAGACGCAGTATTTT. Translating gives CASSLGVAGPTETQYF.

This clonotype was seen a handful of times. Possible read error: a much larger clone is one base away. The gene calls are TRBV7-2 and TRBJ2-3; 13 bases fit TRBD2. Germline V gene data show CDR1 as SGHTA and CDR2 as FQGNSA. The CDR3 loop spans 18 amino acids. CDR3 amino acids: CASSLRLAGGRETGTQYF. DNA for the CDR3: TGTGCCAGCAGCTTGAGACTAGCGGGAGGTAGAGAGACAGGTACGCAGTATTTT.

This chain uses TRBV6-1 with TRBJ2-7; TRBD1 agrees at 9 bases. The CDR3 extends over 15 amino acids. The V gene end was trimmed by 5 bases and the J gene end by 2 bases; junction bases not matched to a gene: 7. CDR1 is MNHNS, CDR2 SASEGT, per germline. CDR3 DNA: TGTGCCAGCAGTTACCGGGACAGGGAACCCTACGAGCAGTACTTC. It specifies CASSYRDREPYEQYF.

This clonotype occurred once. The CDR3 loop is CASSQEIPKTGRGAIQYF. The CDR3 bases are TGTGCCAGCAGCCAAGAAATCCCTAAGACAGGGCGAGGGGCCATTCAGTACTTC. The V and J genes are TRBV4-2 and TRBJ2-4; 7 bases map to TRBD1. From germline, CDR1 is LGHNA and CDR2 YNFKEQ. This CDR3 is 18 amino acids long. V shed 0 bases and J 9 bases; nucleotides not matched to a gene: 17.

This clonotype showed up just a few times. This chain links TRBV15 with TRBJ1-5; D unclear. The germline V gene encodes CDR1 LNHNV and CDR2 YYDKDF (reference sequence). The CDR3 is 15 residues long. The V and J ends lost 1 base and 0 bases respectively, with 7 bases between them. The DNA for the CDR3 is TGTGCCACCAGCAGAGTTCCCCATAGCAATCAGCCCCAGCATTTT. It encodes CATSRVPHSNQPQHF. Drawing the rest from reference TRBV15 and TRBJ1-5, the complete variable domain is DAMVIQNPRYQVTQFGKPVTLSCSQTLNHNVMYWYQQKSSQAPKLLFHYYDKDFNNEADTPDNFQSRRPNTSFCFLDIRSPGLGDTAMYLCATSRVPHSNQPQHFGDGTRLSIL.

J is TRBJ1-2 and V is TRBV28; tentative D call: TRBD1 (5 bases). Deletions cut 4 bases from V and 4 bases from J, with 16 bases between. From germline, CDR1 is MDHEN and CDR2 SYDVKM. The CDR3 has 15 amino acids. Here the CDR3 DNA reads TGTGCCAGCAGTTCTGGGGCCGAGGAGAGCTATGGCTACACCTTC. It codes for CASSSGAEESYGYTF.

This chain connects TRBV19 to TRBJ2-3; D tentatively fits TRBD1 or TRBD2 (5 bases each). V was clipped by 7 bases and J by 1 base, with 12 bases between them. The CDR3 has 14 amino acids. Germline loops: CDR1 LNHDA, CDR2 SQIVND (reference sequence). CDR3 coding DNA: TGTGCCAGTAAAGCCCGAGGGGGCACAGATACGCAGTATTTT. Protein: CASKARGGTDTQYF.

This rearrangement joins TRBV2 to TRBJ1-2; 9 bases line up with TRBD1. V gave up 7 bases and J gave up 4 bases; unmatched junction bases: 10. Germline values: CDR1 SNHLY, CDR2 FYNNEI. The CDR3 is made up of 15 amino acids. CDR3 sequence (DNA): TGTGCCAGCACTCTCCGTGGACAGGGGATCTATGGCTACACCTTC. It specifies CASTLRGQGIYGYTF.

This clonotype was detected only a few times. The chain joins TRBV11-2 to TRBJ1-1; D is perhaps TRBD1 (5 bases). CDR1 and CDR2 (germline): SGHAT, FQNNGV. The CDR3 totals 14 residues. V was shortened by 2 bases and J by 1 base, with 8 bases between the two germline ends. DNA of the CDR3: TGTGCCAGCAGCTTACCAGGGTCGAACACTGAAGCTTTCTTT. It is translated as CASSLPGSNTEAFF. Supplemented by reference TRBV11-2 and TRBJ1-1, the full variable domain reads EAGVAQSPRYKIIEKRQSVAFWCNPISGHATLYWYQQILGQGPKLLIQFQNNGVVDDSQLPKDRFSAERLKGVDSTLKIQPAKLEDSAVYLCASSLPGSNTEAFFGQGTRLTVV.

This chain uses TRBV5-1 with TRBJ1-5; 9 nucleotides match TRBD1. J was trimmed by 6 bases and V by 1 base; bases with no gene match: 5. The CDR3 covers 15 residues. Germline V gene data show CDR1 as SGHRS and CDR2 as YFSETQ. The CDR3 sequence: CASSLTGGEGQPQHF. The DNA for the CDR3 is TGCGCCAGCAGCTTGACAGGGGGCGAAGGTCAGCCCCAGCATTTT. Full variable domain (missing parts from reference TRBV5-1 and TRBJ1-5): KAGVTQTPRYLIKTRGQQVTLSCSPISGHRSVSWYQQTPGQGLQFLFEYFSETQRNKGNFPGRFSGRQFSNSRSEMNVSTLELGDSALYLCASSLTGGEGQPQHFGDGTRLSIL.

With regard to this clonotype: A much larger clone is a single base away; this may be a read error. CDR3 protein: CTSSSWGESYEQYF. The CDR3 region has the DNA TGTACCAGCAGCTCTTGGGGAGAGTCCTACGAGCAGTACTTC. The V gene is TRBV7-2, the J gene TRBJ2-7; D possibly corresponds to TRBD2 (5 bases). Germline V gives CDR1 SGHTA, CDR2 FQGNSA. The ends were cut back, 4 bases at V and 1 base at J, with 11 bases in the middle. The CDR3 is 14 residues long.

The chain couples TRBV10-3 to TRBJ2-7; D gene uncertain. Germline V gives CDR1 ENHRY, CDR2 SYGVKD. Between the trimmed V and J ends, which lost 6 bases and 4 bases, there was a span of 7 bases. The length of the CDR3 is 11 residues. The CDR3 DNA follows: TGTGCCATCAGAGACACGTACGAGCAGTACTTC. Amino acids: CAIRDTYEQYF.

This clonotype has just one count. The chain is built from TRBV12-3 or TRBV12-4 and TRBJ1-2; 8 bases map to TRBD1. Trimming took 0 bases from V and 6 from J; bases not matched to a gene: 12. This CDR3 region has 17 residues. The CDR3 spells CASSLAVQAGGLDGYTF. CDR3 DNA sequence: TGTGCCAGCAGTTTAGCGGTCCAGGCAGGGGGCCTGGATGGCTACACCTTC.